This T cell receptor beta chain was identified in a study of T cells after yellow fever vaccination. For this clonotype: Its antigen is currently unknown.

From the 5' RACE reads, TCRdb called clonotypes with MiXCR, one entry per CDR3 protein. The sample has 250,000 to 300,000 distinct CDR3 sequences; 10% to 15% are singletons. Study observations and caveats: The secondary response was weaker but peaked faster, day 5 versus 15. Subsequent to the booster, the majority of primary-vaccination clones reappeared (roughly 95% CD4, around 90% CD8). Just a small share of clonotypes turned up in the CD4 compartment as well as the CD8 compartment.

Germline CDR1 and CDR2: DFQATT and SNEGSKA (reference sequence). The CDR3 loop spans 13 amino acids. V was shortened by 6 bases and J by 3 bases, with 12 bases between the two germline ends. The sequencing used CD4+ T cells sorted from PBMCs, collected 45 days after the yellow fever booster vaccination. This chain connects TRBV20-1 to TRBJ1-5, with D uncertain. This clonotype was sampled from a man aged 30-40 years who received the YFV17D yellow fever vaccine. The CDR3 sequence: CSAPGVDNQPQHF. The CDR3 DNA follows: TGCAGTGCCCCTGGGGTGGACAATCAGCCCCAGCATTTT.